These 6 T cell receptor beta chains originate from one sample sequenced in a study of shared clonotypes between healthy human individuals. Clones were read by immunoSEQ multiplex PCR, and TCRdb kept only the in-frame ones, dropping some. Counted here are approximately 1.5 million clones, 98% to 99% occurring once; the ten biggest clones make up approximately 0.4%. The source material was naive CD4+ T cells sorted from blood. Subset noted: CD45RA+ positively selected. The receptor source for this set is a man between 25 and 39 years old in good health.

The gene calls are TRBV13 and TRBJ1-5; no definite D call. The CDR3 runs 13 residues. CDR1 and CDR2 (germline): PRHDT, FYEKMQ (reference sequence). The V end lost 2 bases, the J end lost 11 bases, and 13 bases lay between the germline ends. The CDR3 loop is CASSLSPMESQHF. The CDR3 region has the DNA TGTGCCAGCAGCTTATCACCAATGGAGTCCCAGCATTTT. Together with reference TRBV13 and TRBJ1-5, the CDR3 gives the full variable domain: AAGVIQSPRHLIKEKRETATLKCYPIPRHDTVYWYQQGPGQDPQFLISFYEKMQSDKGSIPDRFSAQQFSDYHSELNMSSLELGDSALYFCASSLSPMESQHFGDGTRLSIL.

The chain combines TRBV19 with TRBJ1-5; D is uncertain. Germline CDR1 reads LNHDA; CDR2 reads SQIVND (reference sequence). Trimming left V 4 bases short and J 3 bases short, with 7 bases between. The CDR3 has 13 residues. DNA for the CDR3: TGTGCCAGTAGTACTAACAACAATCAGCCCCAGCATTTT. It codes for CASSTNNNQPQHF.

The gene calls are TRBV9 and TRBJ2-2, with no clear D. The CDR3 contains 13 residues. V shed 1 base and J shed 6 bases, with 7 bases lying between them. Germline values: CDR1 SGDLS, CDR2 YYNGEE. The CDR3 sequence: CASSVSFSGELFF. DNA of the CDR3: TGTGCCAGCAGCGTATCTTTCTCCGGGGAGCTGTTTTTT.

This chain uses TRBV7-9 with TRBJ1-2; 8 bases map to TRBD1. The junction had 17 bases not matched to a gene; V was cut back by 6 bases and J by 8 bases. Germline lookup yields CDR1 SEHNR and CDR2 FQNEAQ (reference sequence). The CDR3 is 16 residues long. This CDR3 reads CASSRAAAGGPGGYTF. The CDR3 DNA is TGTGCCAGCAGTCGCGCTGCGGCAGGGGGCCCGGGGGGCTACACCTTC.

V gene TRBV5-1 combines with J gene TRBJ2-1, with D hard to call. Germline CDR1 is SGHRS and CDR2 is YFSETQ. The CDR3 totals 15 residues. V was shortened by 0 bases and J by 1 base, with 8 bases between the two germline ends. CDR3 amino acids: CASSLDVLSYNEQFF. The CDR3 region has the DNA TGCGCCAGCAGCTTGGACGTTCTGTCCTACAATGAGCAGTTCTTC.

The V call is TRBV27, the J call TRBJ2-1, with TRBD1 as a possible D gene (6 bases). Trimming cost V 5 bases and J 1 base, with 18 bases left between them. There are 17 residues in the CDR3. Germline loops: CDR1 MNHEY, CDR2 SMNVEV (reference sequence). CDR3: CASSKDRIPSSYNEQFF. The CDR3 DNA follows: TGTGCCAGCAGTAAGGACAGAATCCCAAGTTCCTACAATGAGCAGTTCTTC.